Here is one T cell receptor beta chain with its context. The data are from a study of Graves' ophthalmopathy and Graves' hyperthyroidism. Amplification from RNA transcripts yielded the TCR beta CDR3 regions. A first-round RT-PCR used HTBI primers, followed by a second-round multiplex PCR. TCRdb recomputed calls from the multiplex PCR reads with MiXCR, one row per CDR3 protein. The table includes roughly 500,000 distinct CDR3 sequences, about 15% detected once. V shed 6 bases and J 1 base; nucleotides not matched to a gene: 15. There are 17 residues in the CDR3. Germline CDR1 and CDR2: MNHNS and SASEGT.

The chain links TRBV6-1 to TRBJ2-7; TRBD2 aligns across 7 bases. The TCR comes from a woman in her 30s with Graves' ophthalmopathy. The sequenced material came from blood. CDR3 in amino acids: CASSRPDLSGWSYEQYF. The CDR3 nucleotides are TGTGCCAGCAGCCGCCCCGATCTTAGCGGGTGGTCCTACGAGCAGTACTTC.